These 18 T cell receptor beta chains share one sample of origin, sequenced in a study of T cell responses to AZD1222 COVID-19 vaccine. Measured with immunoSEQ multiplex PCR; TCRdb has only the in-frame clones, and not every one. Of 70,000 or so clones in the sample, around four fifths are singletons; the top ten hold roughly 25%. The sample in question was peripheral blood, obtained 28 days after the second AZD1222 dose. These TCRs come from an adult who received the AZD1222 COVID-19 vaccine.

This chain links TRBV6-5 with TRBJ1-1, with 7 bases fitting TRBD1. CDR1 is MNHEY, CDR2 SVGAGI, per germline. CDR3 size: 13 residues. V was pared by 6 bases and J by 4 bases, with 5 bases of the junction left unmatched. The CDR3 DNA reads as TGTGCCAGCAGCATTACAGGGGCCACTGAAGCTTTCTTT. This encodes CASSITGATEAFF.

The V call is TRBV10-3, the J call TRBJ1-2, with D tentatively TRBD1 (6 bases). The CDR3 length is 12 residues. Germline V gene data show CDR1 as ENHRY and CDR2 as SYGVKD. Deletions cut 6 bases from V and 6 bases from J, with 11 bases between. As DNA, the CDR3 is TGTGCCATCAGCCAGGGGACTGATGGCTACACCTTC. Translating gives CAISQGTDGYTF.

This clone was observed once. The CDR3 bases are TGTGCCAGCAGCTTAGATTACGGGAGAGGTGAGCAGTTCTTC. It codes for CASSLDYGRGEQFF. The chain carries TRBV7-9 and TRBJ2-1; possibly TRBD2 for D (6 bases). In germline, CDR1 is SEHNR, CDR2 FQNEAQ (reference sequence). The CDR3 extends over 14 amino acids. Trimming left V 1 base short and J 9 bases short, with 13 bases between.

Only one count was recorded for this clone. The chain carries TRBV2 and TRBJ1-2; no definite D call. The CDR3 sequence is 15 residues long. Trimming cost V 5 bases and J 4 bases, with 17 bases left between them. Germline loops: CDR1 SNHLY, CDR2 FYNNEI. The CDR3 loop reads CASSTDRADRYGYTF. In nucleotides, the CDR3 is TGTGCCAGCAGTACCGACCGGGCAGACCGCTATGGCTACACCTTC.

In its sample, this clone was seen once. The gene calls are TRBV29-1 and TRBJ1-2; 7 bases fit TRBD1. This CDR3 is built from 11 residues. The junction had 4 bases not matched to a gene; V was cut back by 6 bases and J by 6 bases. Germline V lookup: CDR1 SQVTM, CDR2 ANQGSEA. CDR3 loop: CSVNTGDGYTF. DNA of the CDR3: TGCAGCGTCAATACAGGGGATGGCTACACCTTC. Full variable domain (missing parts from reference TRBV29-1 and TRBJ1-2): SAVISQKPSRDICQRGTSLTIQCQVDSQVTMMFWYRQQPGQSLTLIATANQGSEATYESGFVIDKFPISRPNLTFSTLTVSNMSPEDSSIYLCSVNTGDGYTFGSGTRLTVV.

V is TRBV19 and J is TRBJ2-3; the match to TRBD2 covers 13 bases. The CDR3 runs 15 residues. Germline CDR1 LNHDA, CDR2 SQIVND (reference sequence). With 7 bases clipped from V and 1 base from J, the junction kept 2 bases outside the gene matches. CDR3 DNA: TGTGCCAGTACCGGACTAGCGGGGGGCACAGATACGCAGTATTTT. Its translation is CASTGLAGGTDTQYF.

The gene calls are TRBV5-6 and TRBJ1-1, with TRBD1 matching over 7 bases. The ends lost 2 bases at V and 2 bases at J; junction bases unmatched: 3. The CDR3 runs to 14 residues. From germline, CDR1 is SGHDT and CDR2 YYEEEE. DNA for the CDR3: TGTGCCAGCAGCTTCGGGACAGAAAACACTGAAGCTTTCTTT. Translation: CASSFGTENTEAFF.

V and J are TRBV6-1 and TRBJ2-7; D ambiguous. This CDR3 spans 16 amino acids. The V and J ends lost 0 bases and 1 base respectively, with 13 bases between them. Germline CDR1 MNHNS, CDR2 SASEGT. The CDR3 spells CASSEALSVLSYEQYF. DNA for the CDR3: TGTGCCAGCAGTGAAGCGCTGTCAGTCCTTTCCTACGAGCAGTACTTC.

This chain links TRBV4-2 with TRBJ2-2; D uncertain. Trimming took 4 bases from V and 2 from J, leaving 5 bases between them. Germline V gene sequence: CDR1 LGHNA, CDR2 YNFKEQ. The CDR3 extends over 13 amino acids. The CDR3 DNA follows: TGTGCCAGCAGCCTTAGTAACACCGGGGAGCTGTTTTTT. It yields the protein CASSLSNTGELFF.

The rearrangement joins TRBV13 to TRBJ1-6, with a possible D match to TRBD1 (5 bases). V was cut by 1 base and J by 0 bases, with 13 bases left in between. Germline values: CDR1 PRHDT, CDR2 FYEKMQ (reference sequence). CDR3 length: 18 amino acids. CDR3 protein: CASSLAPAGSSYNSPLHF. CDR3 sequence (DNA): TGTGCCAGCAGCTTAGCCCCGGCAGGGAGCTCCTATAATTCACCCCTCCACTTT.

This chain connects TRBV5-1 to TRBJ2-1, with D unclear. Germline V gives CDR1 SGHRS, CDR2 YFSETQ. V was trimmed by 6 bases and J by 5 bases, leaving 15 bases between them. There are 14 residues in the CDR3. The CDR3 bases are TGCGCCAGCAAACAACAAGCTTCAAACAATGAGCAGTTCTTC. Amino acids: CASKQQASNNEQFF.

The chain uses TRBV18 and TRBJ2-1, with 7 bases matching TRBD2. The V gene's germline CDR1 is KGHSH and CDR2 LQKENI. V was pared by 6 bases and J by 2 bases, with 7 bases of the junction left unmatched. CDR3 length equals 15 residues. CDR3 region: CASSQSGNPYNEQFF. The DNA of the CDR3 is TGTGCCAGCTCCCAAAGCGGGAACCCCTACAATGAGCAGTTCTTC.

The chain couples TRBV5-1 to TRBJ1-1; D uncertain. The CDR3 totals 14 residues. V lost 0 bases, J lost 1 base, and 7 bases lay in between. Germline values: CDR1 SGHRS, CDR2 YFSETQ. Written as DNA, the CDR3 is TGCGCCAGCAGCTTGGTTTCAGGGAACACTGAAGCTTTCTTT. As protein: CASSLVSGNTEAFF.

This chain connects TRBV18 to TRBJ2-4, with D uncertain. The CDR3 extends over 14 amino acids. V was pared by 2 bases and J by 0 bases, with 5 bases between. Germline V gene lookup returns CDR1 KGHSH and CDR2 LQKENI. DNA for the CDR3: TGTGCCAGCTCACCAGATATAGCCAAAAACATTCAGTACTTC. This translates into CASSPDIAKNIQYF. Looking up the rest from reference TRBV18 and TRBJ2-4 gives the full variable domain: NAGVMQNPRHLVRRRGQEARLRCSPMKGHSHVYWYRQLPEEGLKFMVYLQKENIIDESGMPKERFSAEFPKEGPSILRIQQVVRGDSAAYFCASSPDIAKNIQYFGAGTRLSVL.

The chain couples TRBV7-2 to TRBJ1-1, with D possibly TRBD1 on 6 matching bases. This CDR3 comprises 15 residues. Trimming removed 5 bases from V and 3 bases from J, with 16 bases in between. Germline loops: CDR1 SGHTA, CDR2 FQGNSA. The CDR3 bases are TGTGCCAGCAGCCGCGGACAGAACTTGGACACTGAAGCTTTCTTT. As protein: CASSRGQNLDTEAFF.

The J gene is TRBJ1-1, the V gene TRBV7-9; D is unresolved. The CDR3 runs to 14 residues. Germline CDR1 SEHNR, CDR2 FQNEAQ (reference sequence). V lost 1 base and J 0 bases, leaving 6 bases between the germline ends. The CDR3, as DNA: TGTGCCAGCAGCTTAGGGGCAGTGAACACTGAAGCTTTCTTT. Its protein is CASSLGAVNTEAFF.

This clone appeared a single time. Other DNA variants within this sample encode the same CDR3. The rearrangement uses TRBV12-3 or TRBV12-4 and TRBJ2-1; D is unresolved. V lost 5 bases and J lost 8, with 10 bases in between. The length of the CDR3 is 12 residues. The DNA for the CDR3 is TGTGCCAGCAGTCTCCGAGGCGATGAGCAGTTCTTC. Protein: CASSLRGDEQFF.

The rearrangement uses TRBV2 and TRBJ2-7, with 7 bases aligning to TRBD1. The CDR3 is 14 residues long. Trimming cost V 5 bases and J 2 bases; bases outside gene matches: 6. CDR1 and CDR2 from the germline V gene are SNHLY and FYNNEI. This CDR3 is CASSPGTEAYEQYF. CDR3 DNA sequence: TGTGCCAGCAGTCCCGGGACAGAAGCCTACGAGCAGTACTTC.